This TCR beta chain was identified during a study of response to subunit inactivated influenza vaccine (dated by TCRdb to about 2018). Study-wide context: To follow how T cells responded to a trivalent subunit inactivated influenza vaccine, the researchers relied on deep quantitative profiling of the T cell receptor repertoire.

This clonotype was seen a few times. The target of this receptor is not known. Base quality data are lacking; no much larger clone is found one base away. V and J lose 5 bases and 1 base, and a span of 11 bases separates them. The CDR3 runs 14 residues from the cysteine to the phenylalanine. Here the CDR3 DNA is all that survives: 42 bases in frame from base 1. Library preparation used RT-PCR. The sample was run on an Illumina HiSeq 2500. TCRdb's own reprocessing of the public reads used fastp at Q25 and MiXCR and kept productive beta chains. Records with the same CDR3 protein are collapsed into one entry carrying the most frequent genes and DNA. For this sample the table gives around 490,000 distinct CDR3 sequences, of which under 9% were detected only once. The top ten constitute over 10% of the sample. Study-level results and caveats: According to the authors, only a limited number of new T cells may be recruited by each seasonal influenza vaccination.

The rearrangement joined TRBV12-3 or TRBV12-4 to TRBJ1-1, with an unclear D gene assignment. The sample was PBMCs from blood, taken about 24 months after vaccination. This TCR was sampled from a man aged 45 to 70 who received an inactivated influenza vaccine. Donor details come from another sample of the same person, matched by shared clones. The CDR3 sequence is CASSPVWGNTEAFF. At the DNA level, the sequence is TGTGCCAGCAGTCCGGTTTGGGGGAACACTGAAGCTTTCTTT.